The subject of this entry is one T cell receptor beta chain. The antigen is not known. Sequenced material consisted of expressed TCRB transcripts (all of the isolated RNA was reverse transcribed). Here immunoSEQ multiplex PCR was the method, and the copy in TCRdb shows in-frame clones only, minus some. The table lists approximately 280,000 clones, 15% of them singletons. This entry belongs to a study of beta chain features in type 1 diabetes. Study-level findings and limits: Moderate yet significant TCRB CDR3 shortening was seen in Type 1 diabetes patients in all four CD4+ subsets.

This CDR3 has 18 amino acids. Germline V gives CDR1 SGHAT, CDR2 FQNNGV. J lost 4 bases, V lost 1 base, and 14 bases had no gene match. The chain carries TRBV11-2 and TRBJ2-5, with TRBD1 identical over 8 bases. The source material was naive CD4+ T cells from blood. This clonotype originated in a man in his late teens or twenties with type 1 diabetes. The CDR3 loop reads CASSLGPPGFTGGETQYF. For the CDR3, the DNA is TGTGCCAGCAGCTTAGGACCCCCCGGCTTCACAGGGGGAGAGACCCAGTACTTC.